These 29 T cell receptor beta chains share one sample of origin, sequenced in a study of patients and donors after allogeneic stem cell transplantation. TCRdb processed the RT-PCR reads anew with MiXCR; each CDR3 protein has one entry. This sample yields roughly 880,000 distinct CDR3 sequences, of which roughly 18% are seen a single time; around 6% belongs to the top ten. The material sequenced was blood, either unsorted or a sorted T cell fraction (not recorded which). The receptors derive from a human donor who was either an allogeneic HSCT recipient or a stem cell or donor lymphocyte infusion donor (not recorded which). It is not recorded whose cells these are; they may come from a transplant donor.

This clonotype was found a few times. This chain connects TRBV7-9 to TRBJ2-7; D unresolved. V lost 6 bases, J lost 2 bases, and 11 bases lay in between. The CDR3 runs 13 residues. Germline CDR1 and CDR2: SEHNR and FQNEAQ (reference sequence). The CDR3 coding sequence is TGTGCCAGCAGTCACCCACAGACCTACGAGCAGTACTTC. This sequence encodes CASSHPQTYEQYF. Filled out from reference TRBV7-9 and TRBJ2-7, the complete variable domain reads DTGVSQNPRHKITKRGQNVTFRCDPISEHNRLYWYRQTLGQGPEFLTYFQNEAQLEKSRLLSDRFSAERPKGSFSTLEIQRTEQGDSAMYLCASSHPQTYEQYFGPGTRLTVT.

The chain employs TRBV12-3 or TRBV12-4 and TRBJ1-2; 7 bases match TRBD1. This CDR3 region has 13 residues. The V and J ends lost 2 bases and 7 bases, in that order; junction bases with no gene match: 4. This CDR3 reads CASSLLRGLGYTF. The DNA for the CDR3 is TGTGCCAGCAGTTTACTTAGGGGGCTTGGCTACACCTTC.

This clonotype came up many times. The rearrangement links TRBV5-1 to TRBJ1-1; 8 positions match TRBD1. The CDR3 runs to 15 residues. Germline lookup yields CDR1 SGHRS and CDR2 YFSETQ. Trimming at V came to 4 bases and at J to 0 bases, leaving 5 bases not matched to a gene. The DNA for the CDR3 is TGCGCCAGCAGCGCGACAGGGGACATGAACACTGAAGCTTTCTTT. Residues: CASSATGDMNTEAFF.

This clonotype was detected only a few times. The chain couples TRBV5-6 to TRBJ2-1, with 7 nucleotides matching TRBD2. Germline V lookup: CDR1 SGHDT, CDR2 YYEEEE. The V segment lost 3 bases and the J segment 1 base; nucleotides outside the gene matches: 4. The CDR3 is 15 residues long. The CDR3 region has the DNA TGTGCCAGCAGCTCAACTAGCGTGTCCTACAATGAGCAGTTCTTC. It yields the protein CASSSTSVSYNEQFF. Using reference TRBV5-6 and TRBJ2-1 for the parts outside the CDR3, the full variable domain is DAGVTQSPTHLIKTRGQQVTLRCSPKSGHDTVSWYQQALGQGPQFIFQYYEEEERQRGNFPDRFSGHQFPNYSSELNVNALLLGDSALYLCASSSTSVSYNEQFFGPGTRLTVL.

The chain carries TRBV2 and TRBJ2-5; 9 bases are a match to TRBD1. Germline trimming cut 7 bases from V and 5 bases from J; bases unmatched to any gene: 8. The CDR3 spans 14 residues. Germline V gene sequence: CDR1 SNHLY, CDR2 FYNNEI. The CDR3 DNA sequence: TGTGCCAGCAAGCTACAGGGGGCGGGGGAGACCCAGTACTTC. Its protein product is CASKLQGAGETQYF.

The chain combines TRBV27 with TRBJ2-2; D is possibly TRBD1 (6 bases). This CDR3 is built from 15 residues. Germline CDR1 is MNHEY and CDR2 is SMNVEV (reference sequence). Deletions cut 5 bases from V and 3 bases from J, with 13 bases between. Written as DNA, the CDR3 is TGTGCCAGCAGTCTATGGACAGCGGACACCGGGGAGCTGTTTTTT. Its translation is CASSLWTADTGELFF.

The chain joins TRBV11-2 to TRBJ2-1; 7 bases agree with TRBD2. Per germline, CDR1 SGHAT and CDR2 FQNNGV. Trimming took 2 bases from V and 5 from J; bases not matched to a gene: 12. CDR3 size: 17 residues. CDR3 DNA sequence: TGTGCCAGCAGCTTATATCCCCTCCATGCGGGAGACAATGAGCAGTTCTTC. Translated, it gives CASSLYPLHAGDNEQFF.

This clonotype came up a few times. V and J are TRBV5-1 and TRBJ1-2, with D unclear. Germline assignment: CDR1 SGHRS and CDR2 YFSETQ. The V and J ends lost 4 bases and 4 bases respectively, with 14 bases between them. The CDR3 contains 14 residues. CDR3 DNA: TGCGCCAGCAGCCCACAATCCATACCCTATGGCTACACCTTC. Protein: CASSPQSIPYGYTF.

V usage is TRBV10-3 and J usage is TRBJ1-1; possibly TRBD1 for D (5 bases). The CDR3 length is 13 residues. The V end was cut by 10 bases, the J end by 4 bases, with 16 bases between. Per the germline V gene, CDR1 is ENHRY and CDR2 is SYGVKD. The CDR3 nucleotides are TGTGCCACCCTGATAGGGGTCAGCACTGAAGCTTTCTTT. Protein sequence: CATLIGVSTEAFF.

The chain couples TRBV5-1 to TRBJ2-1; D is unclear. CDR3 length equals 15 residues. With 6 bases removed from V and 7 bases from J, the gap between germline ends came to 20 bases. Germline loops: CDR1 SGHRS, CDR2 YFSETQ. This CDR3 is CASMSASLTVNEQFF. CDR3 DNA: TGCGCCAGCATGTCGGCGAGTCTGACGGTGAATGAGCAGTTCTTC.

This clonotype was counted at least ten times. CDR3 nucleotides: TGTGCCAGCAGTTACTCCCATGAGCAGTTCTTC. Encoded protein: CASSYSHEQFF. The rearrangement joins TRBV6-2 or TRBV6-3 to TRBJ2-1; D ambiguous. Trimming pared 0 bases from V and 8 bases from J, leaving 2 bases between. Germline V gene data show CDR1 as MNHEY and CDR2 as SVGEGT. There are 11 residues in the CDR3.

The table lists this clonotype with a few counts. This chain connects TRBV4-3 to TRBJ2-3, with TRBD1 identical over 11 bases. The CDR3 consists of 16 residues. The germline V gene encodes CDR1 LGHNA and CDR2 YSLEER. V was pared by 4 bases and J by 4 bases, with 7 bases of the junction left unmatched. The CDR3 here is CASSRGQGALADTQYF. CDR3 bases: TGCGCCAGCAGCCGCGGACAGGGGGCTCTAGCAGATACGCAGTATTTT.

In DNA form, the CDR3 reads TGTGCCAGCAGTTTTCAGCGGGAGGGCCTTCAGTACTTC. Translating it yields CASSFQREGLQYF. The V gene is TRBV12-3 or TRBV12-4, the J gene TRBJ2-7; the match to TRBD2 covers 10 bases. The ends lost 3 bases at V and 10 bases at J; junction bases unmatched: 6. The CDR3 is 13 residues long.

This rearrangement joins TRBV19 to TRBJ2-7; D is ambiguous. Germline loops: CDR1 LNHDA, CDR2 SQIVND (reference sequence). The CDR3 runs to 15 residues. V was shortened by 1 base and J by 3 bases, with 13 bases between the two germline ends. The DNA of the CDR3 is TGTGCCAGTAGTATAGGTACCCGAGGTCACTACGAGCAGTACTTC. Translated: CASSIGTRGHYEQYF.

The chain recombines TRBV18 with TRBJ1-2, with D possibly TRBD1 on 5 matching bases. The germline gives CDR1 KGHSH, CDR2 LQKENI. V shed 6 bases and J shed 12 bases, with 20 bases lying between them. The length of the CDR3 is 13 residues. The CDR3 sequence is CASSPQQGVNNTF. The CDR3 DNA reads TGTGCCAGCTCCCCCCAACAAGGGGTGAATAACACCTTC.

This chain connects TRBV29-1 to TRBJ1-6, with a tentative D call TRBD1 (6 bases). This CDR3 contains 13 residues. Germline CDR1 SQVTM, CDR2 ANQGSEA. Trimming removed 6 bases at V and 7 bases at J, with 13 bases between. CDR3: CSVGTTVNSPLHF. The CDR3, as DNA: TGCAGCGTGGGGACAACGGTAAATTCACCCCTCCACTTT.

This clonotype was detected only a few times. The chain couples TRBV12-3 or TRBV12-4 to TRBJ1-2, with D perhaps matching TRBD1 (5 bases). V lost 0 bases and J 8 bases, leaving 13 bases between the germline ends. The CDR3 totals 14 residues. The CDR3 region is CASSLAGGGRGYTF. DNA for the CDR3: TGTGCCAGCAGTTTAGCGGGCGGGGGTAGAGGCTACACCTTC.

V and J are TRBV5-1 and TRBJ2-1; possible D gene TRBD1, 5 bases. Trimming cost V 5 bases and J 7 bases, with 10 bases left between them. The CDR3 covers 12 residues. The germline CDR1 and CDR2 sequences are SGHRS and YFSETQ. The CDR3 spells CASRGAGNEQFF. CDR3 in DNA: TGCGCCAGCAGAGGGGCCGGGAATGAGCAGTTCTTC. Filled out from reference TRBV5-1 and TRBJ2-1, the complete variable domain reads KAGVTQTPRYLIKTRGQQVTLSCSPISGHRSVSWYQQTPGQGLQFLFEYFSETQRNKGNFPGRFSGRQFSNSRSEMNVSTLELGDSALYLCASRGAGNEQFFGPGTRLTVL.

This clonotype was counted only a few times. The CDR3 here is CASSLKGAAGGRTGELFF. The CDR3 region has the DNA TGTGCCAGCAGTTTAAAAGGCGCGGCAGGGGGCCGTACCGGGGAGCTGTTTTTT. The rearrangement joins TRBV27 to TRBJ2-2; 8 bases are shared with TRBD1. Unmatched junction bases numbered 13, after V lost 2 bases and J lost 5 bases. Germline V gives CDR1 MNHEY, CDR2 SMNVEV (reference sequence). The CDR3 totals 18 residues.

This chain connects TRBV3-1 to TRBJ2-6; D is unresolved. CDR3 length: 15 residues. Germline V lookup: CDR1 LGHDT, CDR2 YNNKEL (reference sequence). V lost 4 bases and J 4 bases, leaving 11 bases between the germline ends. CDR3: CASSLRVAGANVLTF. In DNA, the CDR3 is TGTGCCAGCAGCCTTAGGGTCGCCGGGGCCAACGTCCTGACTTTC.

The V gene is TRBV10-3, the J gene TRBJ2-3; unclear D gene. Per the germline V gene, CDR1 is ENHRY and CDR2 is SYGVKD. CDR3 length: 14 residues. V gave up 5 bases and J gave up 0 bases, with 9 bases separating them. In DNA form, the CDR3 reads TGTGCCATCAGTCTGACTCTCAGCACAGATACGCAGTATTTT. Amino acids: CAISLTLSTDTQYF.

V is TRBV4-1 and J is TRBJ1-1; tentatively, D is TRBD1 (6 bases). Per the germline V gene, CDR1 is MGHRA and CDR2 is YSYEKL. The CDR3 consists of 17 residues. V shed 3 bases and J shed 4 bases, with 21 bases lying between them. The CDR3 DNA follows: TGCGCCAGCAGCCACGTAATGGGGGGCCCGCGGGGCACTGAAGCTTTCTTT. This translates into CASSHVMGGPRGTEAFF.

This rearrangement joins TRBV10-3 to TRBJ2-5, with D perhaps matching TRBD2 (6 bases). The CDR3 runs 14 residues. Per germline, CDR1 ENHRY and CDR2 SYGVKD. V dropped 5 bases and J dropped 1 base, with 11 bases sitting between them. CDR3 loop: CAISPFGGQETQYF. The CDR3 DNA sequence: TGTGCCATCAGTCCGTTCGGGGGCCAAGAGACCCAGTACTTC.

The chain recombines TRBV3-1 with TRBJ2-1; 13 positions agree with TRBD2. Germline CDR1 reads LGHDT; CDR2 reads YNNKEL (reference sequence). The CDR3 sequence is 16 residues long. With 7 bases clipped from V and 8 bases from J, the junction kept 11 bases outside the gene matches. CDR3 coding DNA: TGTGCCAGCACCCTAAACGGACTAGCGGGGGAAGATGAGCAGTTCTTC. It yields the protein CASTLNGLAGEDEQFF.

The V gene is TRBV20-1, the J gene TRBJ1-4; D gene uncertain. This CDR3 is 14 amino acids long. Germline CDR1 and CDR2: DFQATT and SNEGSKA (reference sequence). The germline V and J ends were trimmed by 0 bases and 3 bases, with 8 bases remaining between them. The CDR3 is CSARDVRSNEKLFF. In nucleotides, the CDR3 is TGCAGTGCTAGAGATGTGAGGTCTAATGAAAAACTGTTTTTT.

In this sample, this clonotype turned up a few times. The chain employs TRBV29-1 and TRBJ1-1; possibly TRBD1 for D (5 bases). V lost 4 bases and J 0 bases, leaving 12 bases between the germline ends. The CDR3 loop spans 14 amino acids. The germline CDR1 and CDR2 sequences are SQVTM and ANQGSEA. The DNA of the CDR3 is TGCAGCGTTGGCCCTACAGGCGTGAACACTGAAGCTTTCTTT. Translating gives CSVGPTGVNTEAFF.

The chain is built from TRBV10-3 and TRBJ1-2; a possible D gene is TRBD1 (6 bases). Trimming shortened V by 6 bases and J by 4 bases, and 12 bases separated the two germline ends. Germline V gives CDR1 ENHRY, CDR2 SYGVKD. This CDR3 is 13 amino acids long. CDR3 bases: TGTGCCATCAGCGAGGGGGGGATCTATGGCTACACCTTC. This sequence encodes CAISEGGIYGYTF.

The chain recombines TRBV30 with TRBJ2-7, with D hard to call. Trimming shortened V by 0 bases and J by 3 bases, and 9 bases separated the two germline ends. CDR3 length: 13 residues. The germline V gene encodes CDR1 GTSNPN and CDR2 SVGIG (reference sequence). The chain's CDR3 is CAWSVNTDYEQYF. DNA for the CDR3: TGTGCCTGGAGTGTCAACACTGACTACGAGCAGTACTTC.

V is TRBV11-2 and J is TRBJ1-2, with D unresolved. The CDR3 length is 14 residues. V was shortened by 4 bases and J by 8 bases, with 17 bases between the two germline ends. Germline V gene sequence: CDR1 SGHAT, CDR2 FQNNGV. The CDR3 here is CASSSSVAARGYTF. The CDR3 DNA is TGTGCCAGCAGCTCCTCGGTTGCAGCGAGGGGCTACACCTTC.